The clone carrying this TCR beta chain has a count of ten or more. TCRdb independently ran MiXCR on the 5' RACE reads; one entry per CDR3 protein. Here the sample spans tens of thousands of distinct CDR3 sequences, about 12% being singletons. This entry comes from a study of early T cells in non-severe SARS-CoV-2 infection. As for the study in general: From unsorted whole blood, bulk RNA was sequenced, and the chains remained unpaired.

Germline trimming cut 8 bases from V and 5 bases from J; bases unmatched to any gene: 9. Germline loops: CDR1 MDHEN, CDR2 SYDVKM. This CDR3 comprises 14 residues. The sequence came from an adult who was a healthcare worker with PCR-confirmed SARS-CoV-2 infection or an uninfected control (not recorded which). Sequencing used whole blood, obtained at baseline. The rearrangement joins TRBV28 to TRBJ2-1; 7 bases map to TRBD2. The CDR3: CASGGLDSNNEQFF. The CDR3 DNA sequence: TGTGCCAGCGGCGGACTAGACTCGAACAATGAGCAGTTCTTC.